These T cell receptor beta chains were read from a single sample in a study of cytomegalovirus exposure and HLA in healthy donors. The repertoire was sequenced with immunoSEQ multiplex PCR; TCRdb's copy has only in-frame clones and lacks some. The data hold tens of thousands of clones, with 77% observed a single time. The sample taken for sequencing was PBMCs. The origin of the receptors is a middle-aged woman in good health and CMV-seropositive. CDR3s include the opening cysteine and the closing phenylalanine or tryptophan. Fields, in order: clone size, D gene, J gene, V gene, CDR3 DNA, CDR3 protein. A D gene is named only where the DNA matches it firmly. Clone size appears in some rows only: once, few, many, or a class for an expanded clone.

>.|.|TRBJ1-3|TRBV15
TGTGCCACCCGAAGGGGGGGTGGCTCTGGAAACACCATATATTTT
CATRRGGGSGNTIYF
>.|.|TRBJ1-1|TRBV7-9
TGTGCCAGCAGCCTCGGGGATACCACTGAAGCTTTCTTT
CASSLGDTTEAFF
>.|.|TRBJ2-3|TRBV20-1
TGCAGTGCTCAGGAACGAGATACGCAGTATTTT
CSAQERDTQYF
>.|.|TRBJ1-5|TRBV2
TGTGCCAGCACCGGGGTTGCTCCCATTAATCAGCCCCAGCATTTT
CASTGVAPINQPQHF
>few|TRBD1|TRBJ2-1|TRBV18
TGTGCCAGCTCTCCCAGACAGGGGGCAGGGTACAATGAGCAGTTCTTC
CASSPRQGAGYNEQFF
>.|.|TRBJ1-5|TRBV6-1
TGTGCCAGCAGTGAAGCCGGAGGCAATCAGCCCCAGCATTTT
CASSEAGGNQPQHF
>.|TRBD1|TRBJ2-5|TRBV7-2
TGTGCCAGCAGCTTAGTGGCAGGGGGCGAGGAGACCCAGTACTTC
CASSLVAGGEETQYF
>.|.|TRBJ1-4|TRBV6-1
TGTGCCAGCAGAGAAACGCGGGTAACGGCCTCTAATGAAAAACTGTTTTTT
CASRETRVTASNEKLFF
>.|.|TRBJ1-1|TRBV7-9
TGTGCCAGCAGCTTACGACAGATAAACACTGAAGCTTTCTTT
CASSLRQINTEAFF
>.|TRBD1|TRBJ1-1|TRBV5-4
TGTGCCAGCGGGACAGTTATGAACACTGAAGCTTTCTTT
CASGTVMNTEAFF
>.|.|TRBJ1-5|TRBV6-1
TGTGCCAGCAGTGACCAAGGGGGTTACAGCAATCAGCCCCAGCATTTT
CASSDQGGYSNQPQHF
>few|TRBD1|TRBJ2-7|TRBV6-1
TGTGCCATCACGGACAGGGGGGATTCCTACGAGCAGTACTTC
CAITDRGDSYEQYF
>.|TRBD1|TRBJ2-5|TRBV10-1
TGCGCCAGCAGTGAGTCCCGGGACAGACACCAAGAGACCCAGTACTTC
CASSESRDRHQETQYF
>.|TRBD1|TRBJ1-6|TRBV7-9
TGTGCCAGCAGCTCCCGTCCCGGGACAGGGGGCTCACCCCTCCACTTT
CASSSRPGTGGSPLHF
>.|.|TRBJ1-5|TRBV27
TGTGCCAGCAGTTTATTGGGCCCCAATCAGCCCCAGCATTTT
CASSLLGPNQPQHF
>few|.|TRBJ2-5|TRBV28
TGTGCCAGCAGTCCCTCCGGGACCCAGTACTTC
CASSPSGTQYF
>.|.|TRBJ1-1|TRBV28
TGTGCCAGCAGTTTCCGGGGCACTGAAGCTTTCTTT
CASSFRGTEAFF
>.|TRBD1|TRBJ1-1|TRBV2
TGTGCCAGCAATCGACAGGGGCTCCCGAACACTGAAGCTTTCTTT
CASNRQGLPNTEAFF
>.|.|TRBJ2-3|TRBV7-2
TGTGCCAGCAGTACACGGGACACCCGGGGAACAGATACGCAGTATTTT
CASSTRDTRGTDTQYF
>.|.|TRBJ2-1|TRBV7-2
TGTGCCAGCAGCTTATCTCCTAGGGGGAACAATGAGCAGTTCTTC
CASSLSPRGNNEQFF
>.|.|TRBJ2-3|TRBV30
TGTGCCTGGAGTGCCAACACCGGGACTTTCTCTGCGCAGTATTTT
CAWSANTGTFSAQYF
>.|.|TRBJ1-3|TRBV28
TGTGCCAGCAGCCTAGGGGCGGCCAGGGACACCATATATTTT
CASSLGAARDTIYF
>.|.|TRBJ2-5|TRBV7-2
TGTGCCAGCAGCTTAGATTCTGTGTACCAAGAGACTCAGTACTTC
CASSLDSVYQETQYF
>few|.|TRBJ1-2|TRBV27
TGTGCCAGCAGTTCGGACGGGAGGAGCTACACCTTC
CASSSDGRSYTF
>.|.|TRBJ2-7|TRBV6-5
TGTGCCAGCAGGGCTCAAGGTACTAGCCTCGAGCAGTACTTC
CASRAQGTSLEQYF
>.|.|TRBJ1-1|TRBV14
TGTGCCAGCAGCCCCCTGGGGCTTCAGAACACTGAAGCTTTCTTT
CASSPLGLQNTEAFF
>.|.|TRBJ1-1|TRBV6-5
TGTGCCAGCAGTAACCCAGGGGTGAACACTGAAGCTTTCTTT
CASSNPGVNTEAFF
>.|TRBD2|TRBJ2-3|TRBV4-2
TGTGCCAGCAGCCGCTTGGGGGCGGGGGGCCCCCCAGATACGCAGTATTTT
CASSRLGAGGPPDTQYF
>.|TRBD2|TRBJ2-7|TRBV6-5
TGTGCCAGCAGTTACTCGACGGCGGGGGGCTCCTACGAGCAGTACTTC
CASSYSTAGGSYEQYF
>once|.|TRBJ2-3|TRBV7-2
TGTGCCAGCACCTCGGCGGGGGCCGGGACAGATACGCAGTATTTT
CASTSAGAGTDTQYF
>.|.|TRBJ1-2|TRBV7-9
TGTGCCAGCAGCCTTCAGGGTAGTGATGGCTACACCTTC
CASSLQGSDGYTF
>.|.|TRBJ1-5|TRBV16
TGTGCCAGCAGCCAATTTCGGGGTAGCAATCAGCCCCAGCATTTT
CASSQFRGSNQPQHF
>.|.|TRBJ1-3|TRBV2
TGTGCCAGCACCCTAGCCTTCTCTGGAAACACCATATATTTT
CASTLAFSGNTIYF
>.|TRBD1|TRBJ1-1|TRBV18
TGTGCCAGCTCACCAACAGGGGGTTCAACTGAAGCTTTCTTT
CASSPTGGSTEAFF
>once|TRBD1|TRBJ1-4|TRBV2
TGTGCCAGCAGGATAACAGGGGCGAGGTATGAAAAACTGTTTTTT
CASRITGARYEKLFF
>.|.|TRBJ2-3|TRBV7-2
TGTGCCAGCAGCTCCGACGGAGGCACAGATACGCAGTATTTT
CASSSDGGTDTQYF
>.|TRBD1|TRBJ2-7|TRBV29-1
TGCAGCGTTGCCGGGACAGCAGCTTGGGAGCAGTACTTC
CSVAGTAAWEQYF
>.|TRBD2|TRBJ2-4|TRBV2
TGTGCCAGCGGACCGACTAGCGGGGGATCCAAAAACATTCAGTACTTC
CASGPTSGGSKNIQYF
>few|TRBD1|TRBJ1-6|TRBV10-2
TGCGCCAGCAGGGGCAGACAGGGGGATTCACCCCTCCACTTT
CASRGRQGDSPLHF
>.|.|TRBJ2-1|TRBV5-1
TGCGCCAGCAGCTTGGGGCCGGCACCAGAGGACAATGAGCAGTTCTTC
CASSLGPAPEDNEQFF
>.|.|TRBJ2-2|TRBV7-3
TGTGCCAGCAGCTGGGAGGGGGGCACCGGGGAGCTGTTTTTT
CASSWEGGTGELFF
>.|.|TRBJ2-5|TRBV19
TGTGCCAGTAGTATGGGGGACTCCCGGACCACCCAGTACTTC
CASSMGDSRTTQYF
>few|.|TRBJ1-2|TRBV7-2
TGTGCCAGCAGCTTACAGGGCATAACAGGGTCTGGAGCTAACTATGGCTACACCTTC
CASSLQGITGSGANYGYTF
>.|.|TRBJ2-5|TRBV28
TGTGCCAGCAGTCCAGAAGGGGTCCTCCGGGAGACCCAGTACTTC
CASSPEGVLRETQYF
>once|.|TRBJ2-1|TRBV1
TGCACCAGCAGCCAAGATTGCGGGGGGCCCCCCGGGGAGCAGTTCTTC
CTSSQDCGGPPGEQFF
>few|.|TRBJ1-4|TRBV6-1
TGTGCCAGCAGTGGAGGGACAACTAATGAAAAACTGTTTTTT
CASSGGTTNEKLFF
>.|.|TRBJ2-2|TRBV19
TGTGCCAGTAGTATTAGGGGTGCCGGGGAGCTGTTTTTT
CASSIRGAGELFF
>.|.|TRBJ2-1|TRBV29-1
TGCAGCGTTGAAGCCGATGAGCAGTTCTTC
CSVEADEQFF
>.|TRBD1|TRBJ1-2|TRBV6-5
TGTGCCAGCAGTTACTCCTGGACAGGGTATGGCTACACCTTC
CASSYSWTGYGYTF